This paragraph reports one T cell receptor (beta chain). The data derive from a study of blood T cell repertoires in COVID-19. Background on the study: The origin of the acute and convalescent COVID-19 samples was the United States, Italy and Spain. T cells, B-cell-depleted T cells, or PBMCs provided the cDNA or gDNA that served as material.

The repertoire was sequenced with immunoSEQ multiplex PCR; TCRdb's copy has only in-frame clones and lacks some. The sample lists around 250,000 clones, roughly 84% occurring once. Germline CDR1 SNHLY, CDR2 FYNNEI. Trimming pared 7 bases from V and 4 bases from J, leaving 10 bases between. This CDR3 is built from 13 residues. The recovered donors of Cohort 3 showed two negative PCRs, clearance, or symptom resolution. The sample comprised PBMCs or T cells enriched from blood (not recorded which). This rearrangement joins TRBV2 to TRBJ1-4; the D gene is possibly TRBD1 (6 bases). This TCR came from a man aged 45-65 years who had recovered from COVID-19. In nucleotides, the CDR3 is TGTGCCAGCAAGGGGGTGATTAATGAAAAACTGTTTTTT. Translated: CASKGVINEKLFF. The full variable domain, with the rest looked up from reference TRBV2 and TRBJ1-4, is EPEVTQTPSHQVTQMGQEVILRCVPISNHLYFYWYRQILGQKVEFLVSFYNNEISEKSEIFDDQFSVERPDGSNFTLKIRSTKLEDSAMYFCASKGVINEKLFFGSGTQLSVL.